The T cell receptor beta chain under discussion was sequenced for a study of relationships among human T cell subsets. Whole-study findings and limits: Some CD4+CD8+ double-positive cells may remain after bead sorting.

V was pared by 3 bases and J by 2 bases, with 6 bases of the junction left unmatched. Germline lookup yields CDR1 SGHVS and CDR2 FQNEAQ. The CDR3 extends over 15 amino acids. Anti-CD4 multisort beads removed cells negatively, then anti-CD8 beads positively selected CD8+ T cells. The T cell receptor alpha and beta CDR3 regions were amplified from mRNA by semiquantitative ARM-PCR. Exponential amplification used communal superprimers after tagged nested gene-specific primers in ARM-PCR. TCRdb ran MiXCR on the multiplex PCR reads and lists one entry per CDR3 protein. Counted here are some 5,400 distinct CDR3 sequences, 60% to 70% occurring once; the ten biggest clones make up 57%. The sample holds a few counts of this clonotype. Antigen specificity is unknown.

The TCR originated in a man between 40 and 49 years old in good health. The genes are TRBV7-8 and TRBJ2-5, with TRBD1 identical over 7 bases. Material for sequencing was CD8+ T cells sorted from blood. CDR3 nucleotide sequence: TGTGCCAGCAGCTTGATAGGGGGCCCGCAAGAGACCCAGTACTTC. Encoded protein: CASSLIGGPQETQYF.